The 13 T cell receptor beta chains reported below all come from one sample, sequenced in a study of T cell responses to AZD1222 COVID-19 vaccine. The protocol was immunoSEQ multiplex PCR, while the TCRdb copy is restricted to in-frame clones and leaves out a portion. The sample has some 150,000 clones; more than 85% are singletons. The sample was peripheral blood, taken after recovery from COVID-19. These receptor sequences come from an adult who had recovered from COVID-19.

The chain carries TRBV9 and TRBJ2-5; TRBD2 matches at 11 bases. The CDR3 sequence is 15 residues long. V shed 3 bases and J 2 bases; nucleotides not matched to a gene: 3. Germline V lookup: CDR1 SGDLS, CDR2 YYNGEE. The CDR3 region has the DNA TGTGCCAGCAGCGGGGGGACTAGCGGACAAGAGACCCAGTACTTC. Translating gives CASSGGTSGQETQYF.

V usage is TRBV29-1 and J usage is TRBJ2-3; D assignment may be TRBD1 or TRBD2 (5 bases each). This CDR3 contains 15 residues. Germline V gene data show CDR1 as SQVTM and CDR2 as ANQGSEA. Deletions cut 2 bases from V and 5 bases from J, with 17 bases between. The CDR3 DNA follows: TGCAGCGTTGAAAAGATTCAGGGTGGGGGAGATACGCAGTATTTT. As protein: CSVEKIQGGGDTQYF.

The gene calls are TRBV27 and TRBJ1-6; the D gene is possibly TRBD1 (6 bases). The CDR3 runs to 17 residues. Looked up from germline, CDR1 is MNHEY and CDR2 is SMNVEV (reference sequence). Trimming removed 4 bases from V and 5 bases from J, with 18 bases in between. The CDR3 DNA sequence: TGTGCCAGCAGTTCCCCTGGGAGAGGGGGAGATAATTCACCCCTCCACTTT. Its translation: CASSSPGRGGDNSPLHF.

The V call is TRBV12-3 or TRBV12-4, the J call TRBJ2-6; D is ambiguous. The CDR3 runs to 11 residues. The V gene lost 4 bases and the J gene lost 11 bases, with 6 bases spanning the gap. The CDR3 nucleotides read TGTGCCAGCAGTTCCACCGACGTCCTGACTTTC. Its translation: CASSSTDVLTF.

In nucleotides, the CDR3 is TGTGCCAGCCAACGCGGAGGGGGGGCAGCCGCCACAGATACGCAGTATTTT. This codes for CASQRGGGAAATDTQYF. The chain uses TRBV18 and TRBJ2-3, with D perhaps matching TRBD2 (7 bases). Trimming left V 8 bases short and J 2 bases short, with 23 bases between. CDR3 size: 17 residues. Germline CDR1 is KGHSH and CDR2 is LQKENI.

The chain joins TRBV9 to TRBJ2-7; D may be TRBD1 (8 bases). This CDR3 contains 16 residues. V was cut by 4 bases and J by 1 base, with 18 bases left in between. Germline V gene lookup returns CDR1 SGDLS and CDR2 YYNGEE. This CDR3 reads CASSLGGTGLSYEQYF. The CDR3 region has the DNA TGTGCCAGCAGCTTGGGGGGGACAGGTCTATCCTACGAGCAGTACTTC.

J is TRBJ2-1 and V is TRBV7-8; 7 bases are a match to TRBD1. V was clipped by 5 bases and J by 9 bases; unmatched bases: 10. CDR3 size: 14 residues. The V gene's germline CDR1 is SGHVS and CDR2 FQNEAQ. The CDR3 protein is CASSNRQGEAEQFF. The CDR3 DNA is TGTGCCAGCAGCAACCGACAGGGAGAGGCTGAGCAGTTCTTC. Drawing the rest from reference TRBV7-8 and TRBJ2-1, the complete variable domain is GAGVSQSPRYKVAKRGQDVALRCDPISGHVSLFWYQQALGQGPEFLTYFQNEAQLDKSGLPSDRFFAERPEGSVSTLKIQRTQQEDSAVYLCASSNRQGEAEQFFGPGTRLTVL.

This clone turned up a few times. The DNA for the CDR3 is TGTGCCAGCAGCTTCCGACAGGGGACGATCCTCTTCTTT. Translated: CASSFRQGTILFF. The V call is TRBV7-2, the J call TRBJ1-1; TRBD1 agrees at 8 bases. Trimming cost V 3 bases and J 14 bases; bases outside gene matches: 11. This CDR3 has 13 amino acids. Germline values: CDR1 SGHTA, CDR2 FQGNSA.

V usage is TRBV5-1 and J usage is TRBJ1-1, with no clear D. Germline V gene sequence: CDR1 SGHRS, CDR2 YFSETQ. The CDR3 has 13 residues. V gave up 0 bases and J gave up 4 bases, with 7 bases separating them. CDR3 amino acids: CASSLGITTEAFF. CDR3 bases: TGCGCCAGCAGCTTGGGGATAACCACTGAAGCTTTCTTT.

This chain connects TRBV7-9 to TRBJ1-3; D may be TRBD1 (6 bases). The CDR3 extends over 19 amino acids. V dropped 5 bases and J dropped 2 bases, with 25 bases sitting between them. Germline V lookup: CDR1 SEHNR, CDR2 FQNEAQ (reference sequence). The CDR3 DNA reads as TGTGCCAGCAGCCGCGTTCGGGACACAGACCATATCACTGGAAACACCATATATTTT. Its protein is CASSRVRDTDHITGNTIYF. Full variable domain (missing parts from reference TRBV7-9 and TRBJ1-3): DTGVSQNPRHKITKRGQNVTFRCDPISEHNRLYWYRQTLGQGPEFLTYFQNEAQLEKSRLLSDRFSAERPKGSFSTLEIQRTEQGDSAMYLCASSRVRDTDHITGNTIYFGEGSWLTVV.

This clone was seen a single time. V usage is TRBV12-3 or TRBV12-4 and J usage is TRBJ1-5, with D hard to call. Trimming removed 6 bases from V and 10 bases from J, with 10 bases in between. This CDR3 is 11 amino acids long. The CDR3 loop is CASRLDGPQHF. The CDR3 region has the DNA TGTGCCAGCAGGCTCGATGGACCCCAGCATTTT.

This clone was counted only a few times. V gene TRBV28 combines with J gene TRBJ1-1, with a possible D match to TRBD1 (5 bases). Trimming pared 7 bases from V and 7 bases from J, leaving 13 bases between. Germline loops: CDR1 MDHEN, CDR2 SYDVKM. The length of the CDR3 is 12 residues. The CDR3 DNA reads TGTGCCAGCAACCGGGGGATCAGTGAAGCTTTCTTT. Its translation: CASNRGISEAFF.

The rearrangement links TRBV28 to TRBJ2-2; the match to TRBD1 covers 8 bases. Germline V gene lookup returns CDR1 MDHEN and CDR2 SYDVKM. V dropped 6 bases and J dropped 0; count of bases not matched to a gene: 6. The CDR3 contains 16 residues. CDR3 coding DNA: TGTGCCAGCAGGGCTCGGACAGGGACGAACACCGGGGAGCTGTTTTTT. This translates into CASRARTGTNTGELFF.